This T cell receptor (beta chain) was documented in a study of blood T cell repertoires in COVID-19. Study context: The United States, Italy and Spain supplied acute and convalescent COVID-19 samples.

The germline V gene encodes CDR1 LNHDA and CDR2 SQIVND (reference sequence). The CDR3 has 15 residues. V lost 4 bases and J 7 bases, leaving 16 bases between the germline ends. In the source study's methods: Cell counts per sample came from amplifying reference gene primers. Assay: immunoSEQ multiplex PCR; the TCRdb copy retains only in-frame clones and omits some. V and J calls and clone size follow that table, whereas D and trimming were derived from the DNA. The sample shows approximately 210,000 clones, 84% of them seen only once. The V and J genes are TRBV19 and TRBJ2-2; a weak D match, TRBD1 (6 bases). The sequencing sample was made of peripheral blood. This TCR derives from a woman in her seventies with active or convalescent COVID-19. The CDR3 bases are TGTGCCAGTAGTACCCTACCCGGACAGCACGGGGAGCTGTTTTTT. Translated, it gives CASSTLPGQHGELFF.